This T cell receptor (beta chain) stems from a study of T cells of healthy individuals. TCRdb used MiXCR to reprocess the 5' RACE reads, holding one entry per CDR3 protein. The repertoire holds about 96,000 distinct CDR3 sequences, with 15% to 20% as singletons. Trimming removed 0 bases at V and 6 bases at J, with 17 bases between. This CDR3 contains 17 residues. Germline V gene data show CDR1 as LGHNA and CDR2 as YSLEER. Only a few counts were recorded for this clonotype. The chain recombines TRBV4-3 with TRBJ2-2; D tentatively reads TRBD1 or TRBD2 (5 bases each). The sequence was collected from a human donor in good health. CDR3 region: CASSQDWGRGSSGELFF. DNA of the CDR3: TGCGCCAGCAGCCAAGATTGGGGGAGAGGTTCCTCCGGGGAGCTGTTTTTT.